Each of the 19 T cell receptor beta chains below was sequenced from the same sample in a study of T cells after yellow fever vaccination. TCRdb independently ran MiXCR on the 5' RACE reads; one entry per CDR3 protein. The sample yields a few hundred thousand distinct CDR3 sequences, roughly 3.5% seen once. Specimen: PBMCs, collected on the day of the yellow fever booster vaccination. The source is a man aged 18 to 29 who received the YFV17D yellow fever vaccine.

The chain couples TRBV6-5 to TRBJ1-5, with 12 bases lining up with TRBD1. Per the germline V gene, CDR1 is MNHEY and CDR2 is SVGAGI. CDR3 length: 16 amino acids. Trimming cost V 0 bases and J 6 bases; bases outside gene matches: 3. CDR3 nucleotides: TGTGCCAGCAGTTACTCCGGGACAGGGGGCCGTCAGCCCCAGCATTTT. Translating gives CASSYSGTGGRQPQHF.

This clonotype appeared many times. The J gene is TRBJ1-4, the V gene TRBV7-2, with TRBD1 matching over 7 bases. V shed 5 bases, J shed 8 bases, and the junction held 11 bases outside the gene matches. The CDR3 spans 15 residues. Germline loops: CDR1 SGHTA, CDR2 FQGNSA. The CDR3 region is CASSANRGGWEKLFF. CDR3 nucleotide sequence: TGTGCCAGCAGCGCCAACAGGGGTGGCTGGGAAAAACTGTTTTTT.

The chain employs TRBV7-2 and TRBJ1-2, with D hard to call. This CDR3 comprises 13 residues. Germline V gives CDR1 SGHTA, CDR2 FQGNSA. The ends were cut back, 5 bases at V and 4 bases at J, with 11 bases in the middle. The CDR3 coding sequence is TGTGCCAGCAGCCCTCGGAGGCCCTATGGCTACACCTTC. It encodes CASSPRRPYGYTF.

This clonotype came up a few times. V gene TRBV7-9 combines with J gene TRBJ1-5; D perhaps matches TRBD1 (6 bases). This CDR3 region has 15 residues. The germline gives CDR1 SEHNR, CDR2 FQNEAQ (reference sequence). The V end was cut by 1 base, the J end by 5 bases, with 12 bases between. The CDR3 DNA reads TGTGCCAGCAGCTTAGGGGGGGCGCAGGATCAGCCCCAGCATTTT. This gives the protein CASSLGGAQDQPQHF.

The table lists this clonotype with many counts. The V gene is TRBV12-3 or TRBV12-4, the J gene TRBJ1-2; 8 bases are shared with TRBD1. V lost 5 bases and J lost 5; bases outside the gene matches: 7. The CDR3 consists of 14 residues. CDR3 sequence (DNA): TGTGCCAGCAGTCACCCTGACAGGGGATATGGCTACACCTTC. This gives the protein CASSHPDRGYGYTF.

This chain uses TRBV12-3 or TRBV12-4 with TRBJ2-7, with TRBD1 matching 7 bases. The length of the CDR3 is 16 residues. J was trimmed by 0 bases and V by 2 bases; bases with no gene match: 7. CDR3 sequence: CASSLYGTVTSYEQYV. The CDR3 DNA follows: TGTGCCAGCAGTTTATACGGGACAGTTACCTCCTACGAGCAGTACGTC.

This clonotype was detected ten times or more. The CDR3 DNA reads as TGTGCCAGCAGCGTCGCGGGGAGGAGCTCCTACGAGCAGTACGTC. Amino acids: CASSVAGRSSYEQYV. This sequence joins TRBV5-5 and TRBJ2-7; tentative D call: TRBD2 (6 bases). Per the germline V gene, CDR1 is SGHKS and CDR2 is YYEKEE (reference sequence). Trimming pared 4 bases from V and 0 bases from J, leaving 14 bases between. The CDR3 loop spans 15 amino acids.

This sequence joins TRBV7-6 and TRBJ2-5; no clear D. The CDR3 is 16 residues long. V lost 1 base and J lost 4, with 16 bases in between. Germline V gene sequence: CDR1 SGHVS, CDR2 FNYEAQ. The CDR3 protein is CASSLGTASIGETQYF. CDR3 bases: TGTGCCAGCAGCTTAGGGACGGCTAGTATCGGAGAGACCCAGTACTTC.

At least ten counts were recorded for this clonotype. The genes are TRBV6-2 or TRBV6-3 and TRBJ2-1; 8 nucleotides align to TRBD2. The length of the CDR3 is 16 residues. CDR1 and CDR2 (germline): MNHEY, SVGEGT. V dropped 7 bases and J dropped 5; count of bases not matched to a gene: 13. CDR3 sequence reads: CASTGRTSSRDNEQFF. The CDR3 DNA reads TGTGCCAGCACGGGTCGGACTAGCTCCAGGGACAATGAGCAGTTCTTC.

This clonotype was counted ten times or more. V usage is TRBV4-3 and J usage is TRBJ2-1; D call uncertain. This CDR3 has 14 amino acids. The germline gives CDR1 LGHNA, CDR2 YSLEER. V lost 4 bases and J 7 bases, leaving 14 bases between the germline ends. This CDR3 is CASSPSSGNNEQFF. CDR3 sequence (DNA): TGCGCCAGCAGCCCCTCCTCTGGGAATAATGAGCAGTTCTTC.

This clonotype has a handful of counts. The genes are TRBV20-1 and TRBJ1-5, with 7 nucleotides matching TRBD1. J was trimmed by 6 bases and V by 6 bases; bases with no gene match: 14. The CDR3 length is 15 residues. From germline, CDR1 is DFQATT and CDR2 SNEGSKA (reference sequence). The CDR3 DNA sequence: TGCAGTGCCCCTAGGTTAGGGGGCTGGGGTCAGCCCCAGCATTTT. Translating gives CSAPRLGGWGQPQHF.

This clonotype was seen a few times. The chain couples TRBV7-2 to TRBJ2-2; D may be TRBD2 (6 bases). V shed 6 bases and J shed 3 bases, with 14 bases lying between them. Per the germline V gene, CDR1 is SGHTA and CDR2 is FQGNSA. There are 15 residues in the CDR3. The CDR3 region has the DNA TGTGCCAGCAGGCCCCCACTAGCTGACACCGGGGAGCTGTTTTTT. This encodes CASRPPLADTGELFF.

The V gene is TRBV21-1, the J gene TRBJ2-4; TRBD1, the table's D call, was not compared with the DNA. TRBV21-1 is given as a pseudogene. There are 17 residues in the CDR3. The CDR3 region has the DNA TGTGCCAGCAGCAAAGCGCAGGGGGTTCGGCCAAAACACATTCAGTACTTC. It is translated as CASSKAQGVRPKHIQYF.

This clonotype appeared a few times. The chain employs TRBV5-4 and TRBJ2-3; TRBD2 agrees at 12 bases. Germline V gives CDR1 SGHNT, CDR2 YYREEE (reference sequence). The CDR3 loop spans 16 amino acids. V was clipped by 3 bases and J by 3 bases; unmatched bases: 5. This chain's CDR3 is CASSSSGGARTDTQYF. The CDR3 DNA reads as TGTGCCAGCAGCTCTAGCGGGGGGGCCAGGACAGATACGCAGTATTTT.

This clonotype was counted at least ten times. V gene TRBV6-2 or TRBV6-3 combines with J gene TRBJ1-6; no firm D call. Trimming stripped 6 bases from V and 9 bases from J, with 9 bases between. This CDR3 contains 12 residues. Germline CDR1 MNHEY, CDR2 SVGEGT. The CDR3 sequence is CASSLQASPLHF. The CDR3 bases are TGTGCCAGCAGCTTGCAAGCTTCACCCCTCCACTTT.

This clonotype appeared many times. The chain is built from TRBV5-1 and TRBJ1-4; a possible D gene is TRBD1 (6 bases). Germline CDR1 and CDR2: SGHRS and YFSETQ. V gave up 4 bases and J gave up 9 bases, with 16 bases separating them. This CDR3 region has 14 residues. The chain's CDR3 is CASSARWDKKKLFF. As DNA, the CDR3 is TGCGCCAGCAGCGCCCGGTGGGACAAGAAAAAACTGTTTTTT.

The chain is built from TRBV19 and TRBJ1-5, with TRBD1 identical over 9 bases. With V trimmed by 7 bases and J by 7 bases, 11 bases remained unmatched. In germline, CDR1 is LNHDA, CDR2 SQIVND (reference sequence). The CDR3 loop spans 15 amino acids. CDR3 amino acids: CASTPDRGQEQPQHF. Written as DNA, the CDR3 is TGTGCCAGTACCCCGGACAGGGGTCAGGAGCAGCCCCAGCATTTT. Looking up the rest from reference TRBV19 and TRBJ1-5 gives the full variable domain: DGGITQSPKYLFRKEGQNVTLSCEQNLNHDAMYWYRQDPGQGLRLIYYSQIVNDFQKGDIAEGYSVSREKKESFPLTVTSAQKNPTAFYLCASTPDRGQEQPQHFGDGTRLSIL.

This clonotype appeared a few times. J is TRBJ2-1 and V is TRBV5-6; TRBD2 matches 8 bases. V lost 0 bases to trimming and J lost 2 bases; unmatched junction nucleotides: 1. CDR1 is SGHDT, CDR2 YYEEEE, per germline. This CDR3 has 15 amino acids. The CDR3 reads CASSLELAAYNEQFF. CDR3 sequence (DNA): TGTGCCAGCAGCTTGGAACTAGCGGCCTACAATGAGCAGTTCTTC.

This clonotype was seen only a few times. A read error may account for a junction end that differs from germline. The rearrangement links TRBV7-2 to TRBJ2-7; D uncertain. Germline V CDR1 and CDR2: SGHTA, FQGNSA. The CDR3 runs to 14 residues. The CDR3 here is CASSLRLVSNEQYF. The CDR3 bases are TGTGCCAGCAGCTTAAGGCTAGTCTCCAACGAGCAGTACTTC.